These 8 T cell receptor beta chains originate from one sample sequenced in a study of blood T cell repertoires in COVID-19. Here immunoSEQ multiplex PCR was the method, and the copy in TCRdb shows in-frame clones only, minus some. The table has tens of thousands of clones, roughly 89% seen once. Material for sequencing was peripheral blood. The receptors come from a man in his sixties or seventies with active or convalescent COVID-19.

The genes are TRBV6-5 and TRBJ2-7; TRBD1 agrees at 8 bases. Per the germline V gene, CDR1 is MNHEY and CDR2 is SVGAGI. The CDR3 has 14 amino acids. With 6 bases clipped from V and 2 bases from J, the junction kept 6 bases outside the gene matches. Written as DNA, the CDR3 is TGTGCCAGCAGGGGTGGACAGGGTACCTACGAGCAGTACTTC. Its protein product is CASRGGQGTYEQYF.

The chain carries TRBV7-2 and TRBJ1-5; D possibly corresponds to TRBD1 (6 bases). The germline V and J ends were trimmed by 2 bases and 6 bases, with 11 bases remaining between them. Germline CDR1 SGHTA, CDR2 FQGNSA. The CDR3 totals 14 residues. CDR3 loop: CASSLFARGQPQHF. CDR3 DNA: TGTGCCAGCAGCTTATTTGCCAGGGGTCAGCCCCAGCATTTT.

The chain is built from TRBV6-5 and TRBJ1-1; weak D call: TRBD1 (6 bases). CDR3 length: 16 amino acids. V was pared by 0 bases and J by 0 bases, with 11 bases between. CDR1 and CDR2 (germline): MNHEY, SVGAGI. The DNA of the CDR3 is TGTGCCAGCAGTTACTCTCCAGGGGTAATGAACACTGAAGCTTTCTTT. This codes for CASSYSPGVMNTEAFF.

The chain recombines TRBV28 with TRBJ2-7, with D possibly being TRBD2 (5 bases). The V gene's germline CDR1 is MDHEN and CDR2 SYDVKM. V was trimmed by 6 bases and J by 4 bases, leaving 13 bases between them. The length of the CDR3 is 13 residues. The CDR3 nucleotides are TGTGCCAGCAGCCCGGGATCCCGGTACGAGCAGTACTTC. This sequence encodes CASSPGSRYEQYF.

The chain joins TRBV6-1 to TRBJ1-4, with TRBD1 matching over 7 bases. This CDR3 is 15 amino acids long. The trim removed 2 bases at V and 3 bases at J, leaving 3 bases unmatched. Looked up from germline, CDR1 is MNHNS and CDR2 is SASEGT. CDR3 in DNA: TGTGCCAGCAGTGAACTTGGACAGGCTAATGAAAAACTGTTTTTT. This gives the protein CASSELGQANEKLFF.

The gene calls are TRBV15 and TRBJ1-1; no clear D. The CDR3 has 12 amino acids. Trimming took 0 bases from V and 9 from J, leaving 8 bases between them. The germline V gene encodes CDR1 LNHNV and CDR2 YYDKDF (reference sequence). Here the CDR3 DNA reads TGTGCCACCAGCAGAGATAACAGCAAAGCTTTCTTT. Amino acids: CATSRDNSKAFF.

This clone was observed a few times. V usage is TRBV27 and J usage is TRBJ1-2, with TRBD1 as a possible D gene (6 bases). Germline V gene lookup returns CDR1 MNHEY and CDR2 SMNVEV (reference sequence). V was clipped by 8 bases and J by 2 bases, with 12 bases between them. This CDR3 has 13 amino acids. The CDR3 region is CASLGGGNYGYTF. The DNA of the CDR3 is TGTGCCAGCCTAGGGGGGGGGAACTATGGCTACACCTTC.

The chain employs TRBV28 and TRBJ1-1, with 10 nucleotides matching TRBD1. The CDR3 contains 15 residues. Germline trimming cut 5 bases from V and 6 bases from J; bases unmatched to any gene: 9. The germline gives CDR1 MDHEN, CDR2 SYDVKM. The CDR3 coding sequence is TGTGCCAGCAGTGTGACAGGGGGCACAACCTCTGAAGCTTTCTTT. Protein: CASSVTGGTTSEAFF. Based on the CDR3 plus reference TRBV28 and TRBJ1-1, the full variable domain is DVKVTQSSRYLVKRTGEKVFLECVQDMDHENMFWYRQDPGLGLRLIYFSYDVKMKEKGDIPEGYSVSREKKERFSLILESASTNQTSMYLCASSVTGGTTSEAFFGQGTRLTVV.